The 25 T cell receptor beta chains below were found in one sample sequenced in a study of T-cell memory formation after mild COVID-19. Using its own MiXCR run on the 5' RACE reads, TCRdb lists one record per CDR3 protein. Among roughly 130,000 distinct CDR3 sequences listed, about 6% were seen once. Sample: PBMCs or a T cell subset sorted from them (not recorded which). Source of these receptors: an adult woman who had mild COVID-19 (a few samples of this study predate the infection). Cell type and time point are not known.

This clonotype was detected only a few times. This sequence joins TRBV5-1 and TRBJ2-3; D may correspond to TRBD1 or TRBD2 (5 bases each). The CDR3 has 15 amino acids. The germline V and J ends were trimmed by 2 bases and 4 bases, with 14 bases remaining between them. Germline V gene data show CDR1 as SGHRS and CDR2 as YFSETQ. As DNA, the CDR3 is TGCGCCAGCAGCTTTCAGAGGGGATCCTCAGATACGCAGTATTTT. Translation gives CASSFQRGSSDTQYF.

The chain employs TRBV5-6 and TRBJ1-1, with D uncertain. Deletions cut 0 bases from V and 1 base from J, with 7 bases between. Per the germline V gene, CDR1 is SGHDT and CDR2 is YYEEEE. CDR3 length equals 14 residues. CDR3 sequence (DNA): TGTGCCAGCAGCTTGGGTCTTGGGAACACTGAAGCTTTCTTT. Protein: CASSLGLGNTEAFF.

This clonotype was found a few times. J is TRBJ2-1 and V is TRBV6-2 or TRBV6-3; 12 bases fit TRBD2. Trimming removed 6 bases from V and 5 bases from J; junction bases left unmatched: 11. This CDR3 contains 17 residues. Germline V gene lookup returns CDR1 MNHEY and CDR2 SVGEGT. The CDR3 DNA reads as TGTGCCAGCAGCCCCGCGGCGACTAGCGGGAGCCACAATGAGCAGTTCTTC. This sequence encodes CASSPAATSGSHNEQFF.

Worth noting for this clonotype: Since a much larger clone is just one base distant, this may be a read error. The conserved final phenylalanine or tryptophan is absent from the CDR3, which likely points to a read error. The gene calls are TRBV5-1 and TRBJ2-3, with TRBD1 matching 8 bases. The CDR3 totals 15 residues. The germline V gene encodes CDR1 SGHRS and CDR2 YFSETQ. V lost 1 base and J lost 4; bases outside the gene matches: 5. The CDR3 bases are TGCGCCAGCAGCTTGCGCCAGGGGGCTTCAGATACGCAGTATCTT. Amino acids: CASSLRQGASDTQYL.

The gene calls are TRBV29-1 and TRBJ2-3, with D uncertain. This CDR3 has 12 amino acids. The germline V gene has CDR1 SQVTM and CDR2 ANQGSEA. Between the trimmed V and J ends, which lost 7 bases and 2 bases, there was a span of 10 bases. DNA of the CDR3: TGCAGCGCCCGGATTTTCACAGATACGCAGTATTTT. This gives the protein CSARIFTDTQYF.

At least ten counts were recorded for this clonotype. V usage is TRBV24-1 and J usage is TRBJ2-2; a weak D match, TRBD1 (6 bases). The V gene lost 2 bases and the J gene lost 0 bases, with 6 bases spanning the gap. Germline V CDR1 and CDR2: KGHDR, SFDVKD. This CDR3 has 15 residues. CDR3 in DNA: TGTGCCACCAGTGATTGGACAGCGAACACCGGGGAGCTGTTTTTT. Translating it yields CATSDWTANTGELFF.

This clonotype occurred many times. This sequence joins TRBV6-5 and TRBJ2-1; 8 bases agree with TRBD2. The CDR3 runs 13 residues. V shed 6 bases, J shed 5 bases, and the junction held 3 bases outside the gene matches. Germline V gene sequence: CDR1 MNHEY, CDR2 SVGAGI. This CDR3 reads CASRRTSNNEQFF. The CDR3 region has the DNA TGTGCCAGCAGACGGACTAGCAACAATGAGCAGTTCTTC.

This chain joins TRBV12-3 or TRBV12-4 and TRBJ2-1, with D perhaps TRBD1 (6 bases). The V end was cut by 7 bases, the J end by 2 bases, with 15 bases between. The CDR3 covers 15 residues. The CDR3 is CASNDGAGAYNEQFF. The CDR3 nucleotides are TGTGCCAGCAATGACGGGGCAGGGGCCTACAATGAGCAGTTCTTC.

A few counts support this clonotype. The J gene is TRBJ2-3, the V gene TRBV29-1; the D gene is possibly TRBD2 (5 bases). Trimming left V 7 bases short and J 0 bases short, with 17 bases between. The CDR3 runs 15 residues. CDR1 is SQVTM and CDR2 is ANQGSEA in the germline V gene. CDR3 sequence: CSAARLYPSTDTQYF. The CDR3 nucleotides read TGCAGCGCTGCTAGACTATATCCTAGCACAGATACGCAGTATTTT.

This clonotype was counted between two and nine times. The chain uses TRBV7-2 and TRBJ1-2, with 9 bases that match TRBD1. CDR1 is SGHTA and CDR2 is FQGNSA in the germline V gene. This CDR3 is built from 15 residues. V lost 5 bases and J lost 2; bases outside the gene matches: 6. CDR3 coding DNA: TGTGCCAGCAGCCCTGGACAGGGGCTCAACTATGGCTACACCTTC. It codes for CASSPGQGLNYGYTF. The full variable domain, its missing parts supplied by reference TRBV7-2 and TRBJ1-2, is GAGVSQSPSNKVTEKGKDVELRCDPISGHTALYWYRQSLGQGLEFLIYFQGNSAPDKSGLPSDRFSAERTGGSVSTLTIQRTQQEDSAVYLCASSPGQGLNYGYTFGSGTRLTVV.

The chain employs TRBV7-8 and TRBJ1-1; no definite D call. Looked up from germline, CDR1 is SGHVS and CDR2 is FQNEAQ. V was clipped by 1 base and J by 8 bases, with 8 bases between them. This CDR3 is built from 12 residues. The CDR3 nucleotides read TGTGCCAGCAGCTTAGGTCTGGGAGAAGCTTTCTTT. Amino acids: CASSLGLGEAFF.

This clonotype was recorded many times. The chain uses TRBV7-8 and TRBJ2-6; TRBD1 matches 8 bases. The CDR3 contains 19 residues. V dropped 4 bases and J dropped 1; count of bases not matched to a gene: 12. Germline lookup yields CDR1 SGHVS and CDR2 FQNEAQ. The CDR3 sequence is CASSSADRVKSSGANVLTF. For the CDR3, the DNA is TGTGCCAGCAGCTCCGCGGACAGGGTGAAAAGTTCTGGGGCCAACGTCCTGACTTTC.

The rearrangement uses TRBV18 and TRBJ1-1; D is ambiguous. V lost 2 bases to trimming and J lost 5 bases, with 6 bases between them. This CDR3 is built from 12 residues. The germline V gene encodes CDR1 KGHSH and CDR2 LQKENI. CDR3 sequence (DNA): TGTGCCAGCTCACCAGATGTTACTGAAGCTTTCTTT. Translation gives CASSPDVTEAFF.

This clonotype was found many times. The chain links TRBV4-1 to TRBJ1-1; D is possibly TRBD1 (6 bases). V lost 0 bases and J 5 bases, leaving 16 bases between the germline ends. CDR1 and CDR2 from the germline V gene are MGHRA and YSYEKL. There are 16 residues in the CDR3. The CDR3 DNA sequence: TGCGCCAGCAGCCAAGAATCAGGGGTTCGCGGAACTGAAGCTTTCTTT. It specifies CASSQESGVRGTEAFF.

This clonotype came up many times. This chain connects TRBV7-2 to TRBJ1-2; D unclear. CDR1 and CDR2 (germline): SGHTA, FQGNSA. This CDR3 has 12 amino acids. Trimming removed 5 bases from V and 4 bases from J, with 8 bases in between. The CDR3 DNA follows: TGTGCCAGCAGCCCACCGTCCTATGGCTACACCTTC. It is translated as CASSPPSYGYTF.

The chain combines TRBV5-1 with TRBJ2-7; TRBD2 agrees at 10 bases. Germline V gene lookup returns CDR1 SGHRS and CDR2 YFSETQ. With 1 base clipped from V and 0 bases from J, the junction kept 10 bases outside the gene matches. The CDR3 has 18 amino acids. CDR3 sequence: CASSLSSSGGPPSYEQYF. In nucleotides, the CDR3 is TGCGCCAGCAGCTTGAGTTCTAGCGGGGGCCCTCCCTCCTACGAGCAGTACTTC.

This clonotype has a count of ten or more. The rearrangement links TRBV9 to TRBJ2-7; 9 bases agree with TRBD2. CDR3 length: 15 amino acids. Per germline, CDR1 SGDLS and CDR2 YYNGEE. V lost 1 base and J lost 0; bases outside the gene matches: 2. CDR3 sequence: CASSVSSGDSYEQYF. CDR3 nucleotide sequence: TGTGCCAGCAGCGTATCTAGCGGGGACTCCTACGAGCAGTACTTC. The whole variable domain, filled in from reference TRBV9 and TRBJ2-7, reads DSGVTQTPKHLITATGQRVTLRCSPRSGDLSVYWYQQSLDQGLQFLIQYYNGEERAKGNILERFSAQQFPDLHSELNLSSLELGDSALYFCASSVSSGDSYEQYFGPGTRLTVT.

This chain links TRBV5-6 with TRBJ1-6, with no clear D. The CDR3 length is 14 residues. Germline lookup yields CDR1 SGHDT and CDR2 YYEEEE. The germline V and J ends were trimmed by 0 bases and 9 bases, with 10 bases remaining between them. This chain's CDR3 is CASSLGAGRSPLHF. CDR3 bases: TGTGCCAGCAGCTTGGGGGCAGGTCGTTCACCCCTCCACTTT.

The rearrangement uses TRBV10-3 and TRBJ2-7; 7 bases fit TRBD1. Germline CDR1 ENHRY, CDR2 SYGVKD. There are 14 residues in the CDR3. V dropped 4 bases and J dropped 5; count of bases not matched to a gene: 8. CDR3 region: CAISVRQGPNEQYF. In nucleotides, the CDR3 is TGTGCCATCAGTGTGCGACAGGGCCCGAACGAGCAGTACTTC.

This clonotype was seen repeatedly, ten times or more. The chain combines TRBV4-1 with TRBJ2-2; 7 bases fit TRBD1. CDR3 length: 14 amino acids. Germline V gene sequence: CDR1 MGHRA, CDR2 YSYEKL. The ends lost 4 bases at V and 4 bases at J; junction bases unmatched: 3. This chain's CDR3 is CASSRDSSTGELFF. CDR3 nucleotides: TGCGCCAGCAGCCGGGACAGCTCCACCGGGGAGCTGTTTTTT.

This clonotype turned up a few times. The J gene is TRBJ2-7, the V gene TRBV4-3, with TRBD2 identical over 12 bases. The CDR3 is made up of 19 amino acids. The ends lost 1 base at V and 3 bases at J; junction bases unmatched: 13. The germline CDR1 and CDR2 sequences are LGHNA and YSLEER. CDR3 residues: CASSQVVTRLAGAGYEQYF. Here the CDR3 DNA reads TGCGCCAGCAGCCAAGTAGTGACGAGACTAGCGGGAGCTGGCTACGAGCAGTACTTC.

Details on this clonotype: A much larger clone differs by one base, so this may be a read error. V is TRBV4-2 and J is TRBJ2-1; D could derive from TRBD1 or TRBD2 (6 bases each). This CDR3 has 11 residues. CDR1 and CDR2 (germline): LGHNA, YNFKEQ. The CDR3 DNA is TGTGCCGGCAGCCAAGGGGGGCAGCAGTTCTTC. Protein: CAGSQGGQQFF.

The rearrangement links TRBV30 to TRBJ2-2; 14 nucleotides match TRBD2. CDR3 length: 16 amino acids. Germline CDR1 GTSNPN, CDR2 SVGIG (reference sequence). The junction had 3 bases not matched to a gene; V was cut back by 2 bases and J by 4 bases. The CDR3 DNA reads TGTGCCTGGAGTACGGGACTAGCGGGAGTCACCGGGGAGCTGTTTTTT. Its protein product is CAWSTGLAGVTGELFF.

V is TRBV4-1 and J is TRBJ2-1, with 9 bases that match TRBD1. Trimming removed 2 bases from V and 8 bases from J; junction bases left unmatched: 7. Looked up from germline, CDR1 is MGHRA and CDR2 is YSYEKL. The CDR3 loop spans 15 amino acids. CDR3 bases: TGCGCCAGCAGCCAATCACAGGGGGCGCGGGATGAGCAGTTCTTC. Its translation: CASSQSQGARDEQFF.

This clonotype showed up many times. Written as DNA, the CDR3 is TGCAGCGTTAATCTAGGTAACTCTGGAAACACCATATATTTT. Amino acid sequence: CSVNLGNSGNTIYF. The V and J genes are TRBV29-1 and TRBJ1-3; D not certain. Germline assignment: CDR1 SQVTM and CDR2 ANQGSEA. The CDR3 loop spans 14 amino acids. V was clipped by 5 bases and J by 0 bases, with 11 bases between them.